This T cell receptor (beta chain) came from a study of blood T cell repertoires in COVID-19. Study information: PBMCs, B-cell-depleted T cells, or T cells provided the cDNA or gDNA that made up the material.

Cohort 3 donors counted as recovered after two negative PCRs, clearance, or resolved symptoms. The germline gives CDR1 MDHEN, CDR2 SYDVKM. This CDR3 comprises 12 residues. V lost 6 bases, J lost 1 base, and 6 bases lay in between. Only in-frame clones appear in the TCRdb table, and some are missing; sequencing was by immunoSEQ multiplex PCR. The sample shows about 480,000 clones, roughly 90% of them seen only once. The TCR originated in a woman aged 40 to 50 who had recovered from COVID-19. The material sequenced was PBMCs or T cells enriched from blood (not recorded which). The chain carries TRBV28 and TRBJ1-1, with D unclear. The CDR3, as DNA: TGTGCCAGCAGCCCCAAGAACACTGAAGCTTTCTTT. Its protein product is CASSPKNTEAFF. The complete variable domain, with remaining parts taken from reference TRBV28 and TRBJ1-1, reads DVKVTQSSRYLVKRTGEKVFLECVQDMDHENMFWYRQDPGLGLRLIYFSYDVKMKEKGDIPEGYSVSREKKERFSLILESASTNQTSMYLCASSPKNTEAFFGQGTRLTVV.